This TCR beta chain originates from a study of beta chain features in type 1 diabetes. Whole-study findings and limits: Researchers report that Type 1 diabetes patients had moderately but significantly shorter TCRB CDR3s across all four CD4+ subsets.

A remark on this clone: The antigen remains undetermined.

Deletions cut 7 bases from V and 4 bases from J, with 13 bases between. The germline CDR1 and CDR2 sequences are GTSNPN and SVGIG (reference sequence). There are 12 residues in the CDR3. Of the isolated RNA, all was reverse transcribed, and so the sequenced material was expressed TCRB transcripts. The table came from immunoSEQ multiplex PCR; TCRdb's copy has only in-frame clones and leaves some out. This table holds about 400,000 clones, 10% to 15% found once. The TCR was taken from a man between 18 and 29 years old in good health. The chain links TRBV30 to TRBJ1-2; tentative D call: TRBD1 (5 bases). The sample comprised naive CD4+ T cells from blood. This chain's CDR3 is CAFLGDSYGYTF. The CDR3 nucleotides are TGTGCCTTTCTAGGGGATTCCTATGGCTACACCTTC.